This T cell receptor beta chain was identified during a study of vaccination and CD4 T cells after COVID-19. Study-wide context: Stimuli were overlapping spike peptide pools of SARS-CoV-2 and three common cold coronaviruses (HCoV-NL63, HCoV-OC43, HCoV-229E).

Treatment indicated: approximately 10-day PBMC culture with coronavirus spike peptide pools or control peptides (ViraFEST assay). Peptide pool stimulation in ViraFEST expanded antigen-specific T cells, whose TCRs were then sequenced. Half the growth medium was swapped for new IL-2 medium on days 3 and 7. At the Johns Hopkins FTIC core, DNA taken from cultured CD4+ T cells was sequenced by way of the Oncomine TCR Beta short-read assay. Genomic DNA was drawn out of CD4+ T cells grown in culture. Each CDR3 protein gets one entry after TCRdb re-called the PCR reads with MiXCR. Here the sample spans some 26,000 distinct CDR3 sequences, over 55% being singletons. Regarding this clonotype: Its cognate antigen is unknown.

This CDR3 has 14 amino acids. V shed 3 bases and J shed 4 bases, with 10 bases lying between them. The clonotype comes from a human donor who received a COVID-19 vaccine. Here the sequenced sample was CD4+ T cells from blood, cultured in vitro, taken after SARS-CoV-2 vaccination. The chain recombines TRBV12-3 or TRBV12-4 with TRBJ2-1; D might be TRBD2 (6 bases). CDR3 bases: TGTGCCAGCAGTTTTACTAGCCGATACAATGAGCAGTTCTTC. It codes for CASSFTSRYNEQFF.